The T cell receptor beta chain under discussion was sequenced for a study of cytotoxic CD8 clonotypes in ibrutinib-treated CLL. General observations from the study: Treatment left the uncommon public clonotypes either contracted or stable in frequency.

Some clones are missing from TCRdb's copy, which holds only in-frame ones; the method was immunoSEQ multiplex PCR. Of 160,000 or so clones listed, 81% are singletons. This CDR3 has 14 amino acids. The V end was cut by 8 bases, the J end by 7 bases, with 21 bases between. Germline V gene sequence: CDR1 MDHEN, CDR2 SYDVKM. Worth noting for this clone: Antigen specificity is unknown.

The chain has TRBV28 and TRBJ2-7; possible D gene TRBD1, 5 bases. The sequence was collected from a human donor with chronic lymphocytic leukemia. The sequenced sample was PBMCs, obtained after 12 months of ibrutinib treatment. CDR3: CASLRSGRPGEQYF. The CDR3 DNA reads TGTGCCAGCCTTAGGTCAGGGCGTCCCGGGGAGCAGTACTTC. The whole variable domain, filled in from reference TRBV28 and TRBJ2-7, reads DVKVTQSSRYLVKRTGEKVFLECVQDMDHENMFWYRQDPGLGLRLIYFSYDVKMKEKGDIPEGYSVSREKKERFSLILESASTNQTSMYLCASLRSGRPGEQYFGPGTRLTVT.